The 15 T cell receptor beta chains listed next were all sequenced from one sample in a study of Tregs in tolerant kidney transplant recipients. The table came from immunoSEQ multiplex PCR; TCRdb's copy has only in-frame clones and leaves some out. The sample has roughly 66,000 clones, around nine tenths seen once; the top ten hold 11%. The specimen was CD8+ T cells from blood, collected before the transplant. These receptors all stem from a human donor who received a combined kidney and bone marrow transplant.

The V call is TRBV6-1, the J call TRBJ1-2; D unresolved. This CDR3 spans 14 amino acids. The germline V gene has CDR1 MNHNS and CDR2 SASEGT. V lost 6 bases and J lost 2, with 13 bases in between. The CDR3 is CASRAEEGNYGYTF. As DNA, the CDR3 is TGTGCCAGCAGGGCAGAGGAGGGAAACTATGGCTACACCTTC.

The chain combines TRBV5-6 with TRBJ2-7, with D possibly matching TRBD2 (6 bases). From germline, CDR1 is SGHDT and CDR2 YYEEEE. This CDR3 has 15 residues. V lost 0 bases and J 2 bases, leaving 12 bases between the germline ends. The CDR3 is CASSLGPGDTYEQYF. As DNA, the CDR3 is TGTGCCAGCAGCTTGGGACCGGGAGATACCTACGAGCAGTACTTC.

The chain couples TRBV4-1 to TRBJ2-7; 8 positions match TRBD2. V gave up 3 bases and J gave up 5 bases; unmatched junction bases: 6. The CDR3 sequence is 14 residues long. Per germline, CDR1 MGHRA and CDR2 YSYEKL. This CDR3 is CASSQGGGHNEQYF. For the CDR3, the DNA is TGCGCCAGCAGCCAGGGCGGGGGGCACAACGAGCAGTACTTC.

V is TRBV7-2 and J is TRBJ2-7, with a possible D match to TRBD2 (6 bases). This CDR3 has 16 residues. The germline gives CDR1 SGHTA, CDR2 FQGNSA. Trimming stripped 1 base from V and 0 bases from J, with 13 bases between. CDR3 nucleotides: TGTGCCAGCAGCTTAGGCCTTAGCGGATACTCCTACGAGCAGTACTTC. This gives the protein CASSLGLSGYSYEQYF.

The chain joins TRBV29-1 to TRBJ2-1; TRBD2 matches 12 bases. CDR1 SQVTM and CDR2 ANQGSEA come from the germline V gene. J gave up 6 bases and V 2 bases, and 2 bases lay outside the gene matches. The CDR3 length is 14 residues. CDR3 sequence: CSVELAGGPNEQFF. The CDR3 DNA reads as TGCAGCGTTGAACTAGCGGGAGGGCCCAATGAGCAGTTCTTC.

This chain connects TRBV4-3 to TRBJ2-2; D is uncertain. The germline gives CDR1 LGHNA, CDR2 YSLEER. This CDR3 spans 15 amino acids. The germline V and J ends were trimmed by 0 bases and 7 bases, with 12 bases remaining between them. Here the CDR3 reads CASSQDEEPGGELFF. The CDR3 DNA reads TGCGCCAGCAGCCAAGATGAGGAGCCCGGCGGGGAGCTGTTTTTT.

This chain links TRBV6-6 with TRBJ1-2; 10 bases fit TRBD1. J was trimmed by 5 bases and V by 6 bases; bases with no gene match: 9. CDR3 size: 15 residues. Germline CDR1 and CDR2: MNHNY and SVGAGI (reference sequence). CDR3 in DNA: TGTGCCAGCAGGGCCGGGACAGGGGAGTCGTATGGCTACACCTTC. Encoded protein: CASRAGTGESYGYTF.

The chain joins TRBV7-9 to TRBJ2-5; D unresolved. V gave up 0 bases and J gave up 2 bases, with 10 bases separating them. The length of the CDR3 is 15 residues. The V gene's germline CDR1 is SEHNR and CDR2 FQNEAQ (reference sequence). The DNA of the CDR3 is TGTGCCAGCAGCTTAGCCCAGCAACTACAAGAGACCCAGTACTTC. This encodes CASSLAQQLQETQYF.

The V gene is TRBV5-1, the J gene TRBJ1-2, with unresolved D. V was trimmed by 0 bases and J by 1 base, leaving 7 bases between them. CDR1 and CDR2 from the germline V gene are SGHRS and YFSETQ. The CDR3 spans 14 residues. Written as DNA, the CDR3 is TGCGCCAGCAGCTTGGAACGGGGTAACTATGGCTACACCTTC. Residues: CASSLERGNYGYTF. The variable domain in full, completed from reference TRBV5-1 and TRBJ1-2, reads KAGVTQTPRYLIKTRGQQVTLSCSPISGHRSVSWYQQTPGQGLQFLFEYFSETQRNKGNFPGRFSGRQFSNSRSEMNVSTLELGDSALYLCASSLERGNYGYTFGSGTRLTVV.

This rearrangement joins TRBV7-9 to TRBJ1-2, with 7 bases fitting TRBD1. In germline, CDR1 is SEHNR, CDR2 FQNEAQ (reference sequence). The CDR3 sequence is 11 residues long. With V trimmed by 8 bases and J by 4 bases, 1 base remained unmatched. The CDR3 loop reads CASPGGYGYTF. CDR3 sequence (DNA): TGTGCCAGCCCAGGGGGCTATGGCTACACCTTC.

This rearrangement joins TRBV7-9 to TRBJ2-5, with a tentative D call TRBD2 (6 bases). The DNA end is more similar to TRBJ2-7, so the J call may be wrong. The CDR3 is 14 amino acids. Germline loops: CDR1 SEHNR, CDR2 FQNEAQ (reference sequence). The CDR3 sequence is CASSPPAGSYEQYF. CDR3 DNA sequence: TGTGCCAGCAGCCCCCCCGCGGGAAGCTACGAGCAGTACTTC.

The chain has TRBV9 and TRBJ2-7; 7 bases are a match to TRBD1. Trimming took 4 bases from V and 3 from J; bases not matched to a gene: 7. CDR3 length: 14 residues. Per the germline V gene, CDR1 is SGDLS and CDR2 is YYNGEE. CDR3 DNA sequence: TGTGCCAGCAGCCCAGCAAGACAGGGCTACGAGCAGTACTTC. Translating gives CASSPARQGYEQYF.

The chain uses TRBV9 and TRBJ2-5; perhaps TRBD2 as D (6 bases). The CDR3 totals 16 residues. V was clipped by 0 bases and J by 2 bases, with 14 bases between them. In germline, CDR1 is SGDLS, CDR2 YYNGEE. CDR3: CASSVVWDLQQETQYF. The CDR3 bases are TGTGCCAGCAGCGTAGTATGGGACTTGCAACAAGAGACCCAGTACTTC.

The chain has TRBV4-3 and TRBJ2-3, with D tentatively TRBD2 (5 bases). The CDR3 is 15 residues long. Per germline, CDR1 LGHNA and CDR2 YSLEER. Trimming shortened V by 0 bases and J by 1 base, and 8 bases separated the two germline ends. CDR3 residues: CASSQDLRGTDTQYF. The CDR3 DNA sequence: TGCGCCAGCAGCCAAGATCTGCGGGGCACAGATACGCAGTATTTT.

This clone came up once. V and J are TRBV4-3 and TRBJ2-7, with TRBD2 identical over 8 bases. CDR1 and CDR2 from the germline V gene are LGHNA and YSLEER. After removal of 2 bases from V and 4 bases from J, the junction contained 1 base not matched to a gene. The CDR3 consists of 13 residues. The CDR3 spells CASSQTSGYEQYF. CDR3 in DNA: TGCGCCAGCAGCCAAACTAGCGGATACGAGCAGTACTTC.